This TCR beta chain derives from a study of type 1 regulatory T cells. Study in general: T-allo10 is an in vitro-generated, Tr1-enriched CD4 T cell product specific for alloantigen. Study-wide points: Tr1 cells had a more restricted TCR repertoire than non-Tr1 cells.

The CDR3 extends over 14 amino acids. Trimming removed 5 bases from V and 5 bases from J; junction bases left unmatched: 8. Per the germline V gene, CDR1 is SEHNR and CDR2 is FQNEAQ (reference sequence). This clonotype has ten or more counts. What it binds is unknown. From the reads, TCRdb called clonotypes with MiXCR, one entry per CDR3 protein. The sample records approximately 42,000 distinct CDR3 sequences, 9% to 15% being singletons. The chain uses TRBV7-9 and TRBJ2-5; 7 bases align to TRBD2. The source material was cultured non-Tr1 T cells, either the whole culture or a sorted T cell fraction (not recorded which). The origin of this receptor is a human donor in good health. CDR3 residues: CASSTRAGLETQYF. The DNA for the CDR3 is TGTGCCAGCAGCACTAGAGCGGGACTGGAGACCCAGTACTTC.